The next 26 T cell receptor beta chains were all read from a single sample in a study of beta chain features in type 1 diabetes. Of the isolated RNA, all was reverse transcribed, and so the sequenced material was expressed TCRB transcripts. Data came from immunoSEQ multiplex PCR; TCRdb stores just in-frame clones and leaves some out. In the table there are some 240,000 clones, 16% of which are singletons. The antigens of these receptors remain unknown. Study-wide points: Researchers report that Type 1 diabetes patients had moderately but significantly shorter TCRB CDR3s across all four CD4+ subsets.

Material: naive CD4+ T cells from blood. These receptors originate from a man aged 25 to 45 with type 1 diabetes.

V gene TRBV7-7 combines with J gene TRBJ2-6; D is unresolved. The CDR3 spans 15 residues. The V gene's germline CDR1 is SSHAT and CDR2 FNYEAQ (reference sequence). The germline V and J ends were trimmed by 5 bases and 2 bases, with 10 bases remaining between them. CDR3 bases: TGTGCCAGCAGCCCGGGCGGTGCTGGGGCCAACGTCCTGACTTTC. Protein product: CASSPGGAGANVLTF.

The chain has TRBV30 and TRBJ2-7; D perhaps matches TRBD1 (6 bases). V dropped 4 bases and J dropped 0 bases, with 10 bases sitting between them. The V gene's germline CDR1 is GTSNPN and CDR2 SVGIG (reference sequence). There are 13 residues in the CDR3. CDR3 bases: TGTGCCTGGAAAGGGGGTGCCTCCTACGAGCAGTACTTC. The encoded protein is CAWKGGASYEQYF.

This clone has more than one count but fewer than ten. V and J are TRBV9 and TRBJ2-1; 9 bases are shared with TRBD1. The CDR3 runs to 16 residues. The germline V gene encodes CDR1 SGDLS and CDR2 YYNGEE. J gave up 1 base and V 3 bases, and 5 bases lay outside the gene matches. CDR3 in amino acids: CASSALTGGSYNEQFF. As DNA, the CDR3 is TGTGCCAGCAGCGCCCTGACAGGGGGGTCCTACAATGAGCAGTTCTTC.

The chain joins TRBV7-9 to TRBJ2-7, with 7 bases that match TRBD1. This CDR3 is 14 amino acids long. Trimming cost V 4 bases and J 1 base; bases outside gene matches: 4. The V gene's germline CDR1 is SEHNR and CDR2 FQNEAQ (reference sequence). The CDR3: CASSSGQVSYEQYF. DNA of the CDR3: TGTGCCAGCAGCTCCGGACAGGTTTCCTACGAGCAGTACTTC.

The chain combines TRBV7-8 with TRBJ2-1, with 11 bases fitting TRBD2. With V trimmed by 2 bases and J by 1 base, 4 bases remained unmatched. CDR1 is SGHVS and CDR2 is FQNEAQ in the germline V gene. This CDR3 comprises 17 residues. The CDR3 DNA reads TGTGCCAGCAGCTTAACTAGCGGGAGTTCGTCCTACAATGAGCAGTTCTTC. As protein: CASSLTSGSSSYNEQFF.

This clone was recorded a few times. This sequence joins TRBV4-2 and TRBJ2-1; no clear D. CDR1 LGHNA and CDR2 YNFKEQ come from the germline V gene. V lost 1 base and J lost 9, with 10 bases in between. The CDR3 sequence is 13 residues long. The chain's CDR3 is CASSQASRPEQFF. The CDR3 bases are TGTGCCAGCAGCCAAGCCAGTCGGCCTGAGCAGTTCTTC.

The chain has TRBV7-6 and TRBJ2-2; the D is unclear. Trimming left V 0 bases short and J 6 bases short, with 8 bases between. The CDR3 covers 14 residues. Germline-derived CDR1 and CDR2 are SGHVS and FNYEAQ. CDR3 residues: CASSLAPRSGELFF. As DNA, the CDR3 is TGTGCCAGCAGCTTAGCTCCGAGATCCGGGGAGCTGTTTTTT.

Remarks on this clone: The sample holds other DNA sequences that translate to the same CDR3. This chain uses TRBV7-2 with TRBJ2-3; D is tentatively TRBD1 or TRBD2 (5 bases each). The CDR3 runs 13 residues. Germline assignment: CDR1 SGHTA and CDR2 FQGNSA. V gave up 1 base and J gave up 3 bases, with 5 bases separating them. This CDR3 reads CASSLGGTDTQYF. The CDR3 coding sequence is TGTGCCAGCAGCTTAGGGGGGACAGATACGCAGTATTTT.

The genes are TRBV30 and TRBJ1-1; D not certain. The CDR3 loop spans 16 amino acids. V was pared by 1 base and J by 1 base, with 16 bases between. Germline V gene lookup returns CDR1 GTSNPN and CDR2 SVGIG (reference sequence). The CDR3 reads CAWSDRSYNPNTEAFF. CDR3 bases: TGTGCCTGGAGTGATAGGAGCTATAACCCGAACACTGAAGCTTTCTTT. Looking up the rest from reference TRBV30 and TRBJ1-1 gives the full variable domain: SQTIHQWPATLVQPVGSPLSLECTVEGTSNPNLYWYRQAAGRGLQLLFYSVGIGQISSEVPQNLSASRPQDRQFILSSKKLLLSDSGFYLCAWSDRSYNPNTEAFFGQGTRLTVV.

This clone was seen a handful of times. The chain combines TRBV6-1 with TRBJ1-5, with a possible D match to TRBD1 (6 bases). CDR3 size: 16 residues. The germline gives CDR1 MNHNS, CDR2 SASEGT. V shed 4 bases and J shed 0 bases, with 13 bases lying between them. This CDR3 reads CASSARQDYSNQPQHF. The DNA for the CDR3 is TGTGCCAGCAGTGCCCGACAGGATTATAGCAATCAGCCCCAGCATTTT.

Only a few counts were recorded for this clone. The chain carries TRBV10-3 and TRBJ2-6; D remains unclear. CDR1 is ENHRY and CDR2 is SYGVKD in the germline V gene. CDR3 length: 16 residues. The germline V and J ends were trimmed by 7 bases and 2 bases, with 15 bases remaining between them. CDR3 bases: TGTGCCATCAACACGATTAAGGCTACTGGGGCCAACGTCCTGACTTTC. Its translation is CAINTIKATGANVLTF.

This rearrangement joins TRBV9 to TRBJ2-6, with 11 bases lining up with TRBD2. The V gene end was trimmed by 1 base and the J gene end by 3 bases; junction bases not matched to a gene: 3. The CDR3 extends over 17 amino acids. From germline, CDR1 is SGDLS and CDR2 YYNGEE. Written as DNA, the CDR3 is TGTGCCAGCAGCGTATCGCTAGCGGGAGGTGGGGCCAACGTCCTGACTTTC. This encodes CASSVSLAGGGANVLTF.

This sequence joins TRBV7-9 and TRBJ2-7; 7 bases are a match to TRBD1. The CDR3 covers 13 residues. Germline lookup yields CDR1 SEHNR and CDR2 FQNEAQ (reference sequence). Trimming cost V 3 bases and J 2 bases; bases outside gene matches: 1. CDR3 residues: CASSLGTAYEQYF. The CDR3 bases are TGTGCCAGCAGCTTGGGGACAGCCTACGAGCAGTACTTC.

The rearrangement links TRBV21-1 to TRBJ2-7; the table assigns TRBD1, which was not confirmed against the DNA. TRBV21-1 is given as a pseudogene. The length of the CDR3 is 15 residues. The CDR3: CASSRPGQVDYEQYF. DNA for the CDR3: TGTGCCAGCAGCAGACCGGGACAGGTAGACTACGAGCAGTACTTC.

The V and J genes are TRBV4-1 and TRBJ2-3; 9 nucleotides line up with TRBD2. The J segment lost 4 bases and the V segment lost 0 bases, leaving 20 bases of the junction unmatched. This CDR3 has 21 residues. Germline V gene data show CDR1 as MGHRA and CDR2 as YSYEKL. The CDR3 DNA reads TGCGCCAGCAGCCAAGATTACAGGGCCAGCGGGAGGCTAAACCTCCCAGATACGCAGTATTTT. Translation: CASSQDYRASGRLNLPDTQYF.

The chain carries TRBV30 and TRBJ2-5, with D maybe TRBD1 (5 bases). This CDR3 is built from 12 residues. The germline V and J ends were trimmed by 7 bases and 2 bases, with 11 bases remaining between them. Germline loops: CDR1 GTSNPN, CDR2 SVGIG (reference sequence). The CDR3 sequence is CALEWTQETQYF. The CDR3 DNA sequence: TGTGCCTTGGAATGGACACAAGAGACCCAGTACTTC.

The genes are TRBV7-3 and TRBJ2-5; D possibly uses TRBD1 or TRBD2 (5 bases each). CDR3 length: 14 residues. The germline gives CDR1 SGHTA, CDR2 FQGTGA. V was cut by 8 bases and J by 3 bases, with 16 bases left in between. Here the CDR3 reads CASGQGRGKETQYF. Written as DNA, the CDR3 is TGTGCCAGCGGGCAGGGACGAGGGAAAGAGACCCAGTACTTC. The variable domain in full, completed from reference TRBV7-3 and TRBJ2-5, reads GAGVSQTPSNKVTEKGKYVELRCDPISGHTALYWYRQSLGQGPEFLIYFQGTGAADDSGLPNDRFFAVRPEGSVSTLKIQRTERGDSAVYLCASGQGRGKETQYFGPGTRLLVL.

In this sample, this clone turned up a few times. V and J are TRBV14 and TRBJ2-3, with 7 bases aligning to TRBD1. In germline, CDR1 is SGHDN, CDR2 FVKESK. The CDR3 loop spans 16 amino acids. V was pared by 5 bases and J by 0 bases, with 8 bases of the junction left unmatched. CDR3 loop: CASSRGQLTSTDTQYF. The CDR3 nucleotides are TGTGCCAGCAGCAGGGGACAGCTTACTAGCACAGATACGCAGTATTTT.

This clone came up a few times. The same CDR3 arises from other DNA sequences in this sample as well. This chain connects TRBV28 to TRBJ2-7, with unresolved D. The CDR3 has 10 amino acids. V gave up 6 bases and J gave up 3 bases, with 3 bases separating them. Germline V gives CDR1 MDHEN, CDR2 SYDVKM. CDR3 sequence (DNA): TGTGCCAGCAGCCGCTACGAGCAGTACTTC. This codes for CASSRYEQYF.

The chain recombines TRBV4-3 with TRBJ2-1, with 7 bases fitting TRBD1. The CDR3 extends over 14 amino acids. The germline V gene has CDR1 LGHNA and CDR2 YSLEER. J was trimmed by 9 bases and V by 4 bases; bases with no gene match: 9. CDR3 residues: CASSRTTGVGEQFF. The CDR3 region has the DNA TGCGCCAGCAGCCGAACCACAGGGGTCGGTGAGCAGTTCTTC.

This clone was recorded a few times. V usage is TRBV29-1 and J usage is TRBJ2-1; 10 bases are a match to TRBD2. This CDR3 has 15 amino acids. Germline loops: CDR1 SQVTM, CDR2 ANQGSEA. V lost 5 bases, J lost 5 bases, and 9 bases stayed unmatched. CDR3 protein: CSVRTSGAINNEQFF. The CDR3, as DNA: TGCAGCGTTAGGACTAGCGGAGCTATAAACAATGAGCAGTTCTTC.

This clone has more than one count but fewer than ten. The rearrangement joins TRBV13 to TRBJ2-1; tentative D call: TRBD1 (6 bases). In germline, CDR1 is PRHDT, CDR2 FYEKMQ (reference sequence). The V gene lost 2 bases and the J gene lost 8 bases, with 13 bases spanning the gap. This CDR3 region has 14 residues. CDR3 DNA: TGTGCCAGCAGCTTAAAACATGGGGGCCATGAGCAGTTCTTC. It yields the protein CASSLKHGGHEQFF.

There are a few counts of this clone. The chain links TRBV18 to TRBJ2-3, with D tentatively TRBD1 (6 bases). The length of the CDR3 is 18 residues. The germline gives CDR1 KGHSH, CDR2 LQKENI. V dropped 3 bases and J dropped 8 bases, with 27 bases sitting between them. In DNA form, the CDR3 reads TGTGCCAGCTCACCGTCCCTAGTTACAGGGATTGATCGGGGTACGCAGTATTTT. Amino acid sequence: CASSPSLVTGIDRGTQYF. Filled out from reference TRBV18 and TRBJ2-3, the complete variable domain reads NAGVMQNPRHLVRRRGQEARLRCSPMKGHSHVYWYRQLPEEGLKFMVYLQKENIIDESGMPKERFSAEFPKEGPSILRIQQVVRGDSAAYFCASSPSLVTGIDRGTQYFGPGTRLTVL.

This clone was counted between two and nine times. The J gene is TRBJ2-1, the V gene TRBV6-1; no clear D gene. Trimming cost V 3 bases and J 4 bases, with 10 bases left between them. The CDR3 sequence is 14 residues long. Germline values: CDR1 MNHNS, CDR2 SASEGT. The CDR3 protein is CASSEILSYNEQFF. In nucleotides, the CDR3 is TGTGCCAGCAGTGAGATATTGAGTTACAATGAGCAGTTCTTC.

This clone showed up just a few times. The rearrangement links TRBV14 to TRBJ2-1; 11 bases line up with TRBD2. The CDR3 is 15 amino acids. After removal of 5 bases from V and 6 bases from J, the junction contained 6 bases not matched to a gene. Germline lookup yields CDR1 SGHDN and CDR2 FVKESK. The CDR3 DNA reads as TGTGCCAGCAGCTTCGGGACTAGCGGATTCAATGAGCAGTTCTTC. This encodes CASSFGTSGFNEQFF. Looking up the rest from reference TRBV14 and TRBJ2-1 gives the full variable domain: EAGVTQFPSHSVIEKGQTVTLRCDPISGHDNLYWYRRVMGKEIKFLLHFVKESKQDESGMPNNRFLAERTGGTYSTLKVQPAELEDSGVYFCASSFGTSGFNEQFFGPGTRLTVL.

In this sample, this clone turned up a few times. The rearrangement links TRBV4-1 to TRBJ2-1; 7 nucleotides align to TRBD2. The CDR3 has 16 residues. The junction had 16 bases not matched to a gene; V was cut back by 5 bases and J by 9 bases. Germline V gene data show CDR1 as MGHRA and CDR2 as YSYEKL. In DNA form, the CDR3 reads TGCGCCAGCAGCGAGCCTCGGAGGCTACCGGGGGGTGAGCAGTTCTTC. Encoded protein: CASSEPRRLPGGEQFF.